This T cell receptor beta chain came from a study of vaccination effects on CD4 cells after COVID-19. Study context: Convalescent patients, a few in all, were sampled both early and late after vaccination.

This clone was seen a handful of times. Antigen specificity is unknown. The protocol was immunoSEQ multiplex PCR, while the TCRdb copy is restricted to in-frame clones and leaves out a portion. Of fewer than 55,000 clones listed, over 60% are singletons. Upon completion of roughly ten days in culture, CD4+ T cells were isolated. The person had a PCR-confirmed SARS-CoV-2 infection during March to December 2020. Participants completed two doses of the BNT162b2 or mRNA-1273 vaccine. It was on days 3 and 7 that half the medium was replaced with IL-2 medium. Study conclusions and caveats: Convalescents' post-vaccine spike-reactive clones were mainly new, vaccine-induced.

The source was CD4+ T cells from PBMCs cultured without peptide, collected after COVID-19 vaccination. This clonotype was obtained from a human donor who had a prior SARS-CoV-2 infection.

In nucleotides, the CDR3 is TGCAGCGTAACACCCTTGAACACTGAAGCTTTCTTT. Amino acids: CSVTPLNTEAFF. V is TRBV29-1 and J is TRBJ1-1; D is ambiguous. Deletions cut 6 bases from V and 0 bases from J, with 8 bases between. Germline V lookup: CDR1 SQVTM, CDR2 ANQGSEA. The CDR3 contains 12 residues. The full variable domain, with the rest looked up from reference TRBV29-1 and TRBJ1-1, is SAVISQKPSRDICQRGTSLTIQCQVDSQVTMMFWYRQQPGQSLTLIATANQGSEATYESGFVIDKFPISRPNLTFSTLTVSNMSPEDSSIYLCSVTPLNTEAFFGQGTRLTVV.